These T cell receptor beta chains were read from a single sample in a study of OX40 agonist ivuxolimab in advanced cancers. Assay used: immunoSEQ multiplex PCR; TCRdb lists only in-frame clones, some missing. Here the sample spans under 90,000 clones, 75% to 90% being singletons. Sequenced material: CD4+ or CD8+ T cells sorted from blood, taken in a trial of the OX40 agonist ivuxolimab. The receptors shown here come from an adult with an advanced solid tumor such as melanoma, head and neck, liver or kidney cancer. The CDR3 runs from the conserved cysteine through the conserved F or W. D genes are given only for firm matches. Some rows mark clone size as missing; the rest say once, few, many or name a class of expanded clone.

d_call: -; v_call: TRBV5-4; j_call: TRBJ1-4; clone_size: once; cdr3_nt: TGTGCCAGCAGCTTGCAGGGACTCCTCCGCACTAATGAAAAACTGTTTTTT; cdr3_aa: CASSLQGLLRTNEKLFF
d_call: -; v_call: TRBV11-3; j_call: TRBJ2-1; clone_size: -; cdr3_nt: TGTGCCAGCACTGACGGGAGTGAGCAGTTCTTC; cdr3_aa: CASTDGSEQFF
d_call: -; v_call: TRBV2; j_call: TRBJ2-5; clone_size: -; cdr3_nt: TGTGCCAGCAGCCCACACACCGGGCAAGAGACCCAGTACTTC; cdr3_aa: CASSPHTGQETQYF
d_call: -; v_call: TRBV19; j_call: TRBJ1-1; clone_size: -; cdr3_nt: TGTGCCAGTAGTACGGGGGGGCGCCGCGAAAAGAACACTGAAGCTTTCTTT; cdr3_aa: CASSTGGRREKNTEAFF
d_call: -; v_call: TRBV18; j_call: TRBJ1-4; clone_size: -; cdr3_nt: TGTGCCAGCTCACCACCGGGGTCTCCAAATGAAAAACTGTTTTTT; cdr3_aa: CASSPPGSPNEKLFF
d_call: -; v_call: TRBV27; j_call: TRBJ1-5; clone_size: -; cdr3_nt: TGTGCCAGCAGTTTAAACAGCCCCAATCAGCCCCAGCATTTT; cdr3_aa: CASSLNSPNQPQHF
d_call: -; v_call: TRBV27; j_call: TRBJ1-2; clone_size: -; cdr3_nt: TGTGCCAGCAGTTTAAACGGGAACTATGGCTACACCTTC; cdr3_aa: CASSLNGNYGYTF
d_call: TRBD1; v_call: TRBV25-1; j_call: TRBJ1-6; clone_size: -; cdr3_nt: TGTGCCAGCAGCCCGGGACAGGGGCGTGATTCACCCCTCCACTTT; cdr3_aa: CASSPGQGRDSPLHF
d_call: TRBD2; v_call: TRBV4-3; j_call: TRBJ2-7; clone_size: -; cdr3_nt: TGCGCCAGCAGCGTTACCGGGACTAGCGTCTACGAGCAGTACTTC; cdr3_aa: CASSVTGTSVYEQYF
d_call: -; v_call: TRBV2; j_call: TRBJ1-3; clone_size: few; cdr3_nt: TGTGCCAGCAGTGACCCTTATTTAAGGAGCTACTCTGGAAACACCATATATTTT; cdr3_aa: CASSDPYLRSYSGNTIYF
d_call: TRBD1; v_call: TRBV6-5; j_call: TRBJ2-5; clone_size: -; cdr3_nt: TGTGCCAGCAGGGTGACAGGGGGCCCGACCCAGTACTTC; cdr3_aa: CASRVTGGPTQYF
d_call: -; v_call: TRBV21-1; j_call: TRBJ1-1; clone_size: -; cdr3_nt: TGTGCCAGCAGTATAGGGGAATGGGGACAGGAATATTTTGGAGCTTTCTTT; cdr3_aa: CASSIGEWGQEYFGAFF
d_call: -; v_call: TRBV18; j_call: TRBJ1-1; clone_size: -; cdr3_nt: TGTGCCAGCTCACCCACAGGGATGGACACTGAAGCTTTCTTT; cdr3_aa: CASSPTGMDTEAFF
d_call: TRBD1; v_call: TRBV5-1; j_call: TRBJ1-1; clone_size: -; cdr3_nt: TGCGCCAGCAGCGAGCAAACAGGGGCCACTGAAGCTTTCTTT; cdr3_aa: CASSEQTGATEAFF
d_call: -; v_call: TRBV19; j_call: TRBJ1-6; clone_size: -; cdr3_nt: TGTGCCAGTAGTATAAAAGCGAGGGGCGAATCACCCCTCCACTTT; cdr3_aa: CASSIKARGESPLHF
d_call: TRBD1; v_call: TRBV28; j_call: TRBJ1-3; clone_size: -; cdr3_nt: TGTGCCAGCAGCTCCACCCAAGGGGGCGGCGGAAACACCATATATTTT; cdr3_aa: CASSSTQGGGGNTIYF
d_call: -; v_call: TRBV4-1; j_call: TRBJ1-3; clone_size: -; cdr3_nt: TGCGCCAGCAGCCAAGATCGTGGGGGTTTTAGCTCTGGAAACACCATATATTTT; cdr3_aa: CASSQDRGGFSSGNTIYF
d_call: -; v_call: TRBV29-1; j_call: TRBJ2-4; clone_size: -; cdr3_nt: TGCAGCGCTCCCTCAGGGAACATTCAGTACTTC; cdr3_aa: CSAPSGNIQYF
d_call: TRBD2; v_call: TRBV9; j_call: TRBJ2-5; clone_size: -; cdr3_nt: TGTGCCAGCAGCGAATCGGTAGCGGGAGGGCAAGAGACCCAGTACTTC; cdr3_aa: CASSESVAGGQETQYF
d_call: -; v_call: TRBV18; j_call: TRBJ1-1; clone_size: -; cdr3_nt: TGTGCCAGCTCCCAGCGAGGAGGGGAGACTGAAGCTTTCTTT; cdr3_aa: CASSQRGGETEAFF
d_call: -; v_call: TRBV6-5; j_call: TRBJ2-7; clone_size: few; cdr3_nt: TGTGCCAGCATTCTCTCGGGGTCGGGTCTGGGCGAGCAGTACTTC; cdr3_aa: CASILSGSGLGEQYF
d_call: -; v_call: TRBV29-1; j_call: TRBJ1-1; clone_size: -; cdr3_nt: TGCAGCGTTGAAGAAAATATGGGGGGGAACACTGAAGCTTTCTTT; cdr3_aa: CSVEENMGGNTEAFF
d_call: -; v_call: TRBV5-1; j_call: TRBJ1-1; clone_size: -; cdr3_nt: TGCGCCAGCAGCCCCACCCCACAGGGAGTGAACACTGAAGCTTTCTTT; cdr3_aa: CASSPTPQGVNTEAFF
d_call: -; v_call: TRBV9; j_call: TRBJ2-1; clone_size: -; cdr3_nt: TGTGCCAGCAGCGTAGACCATTCCCAAAACTACAATGAGCAGTTCTTC; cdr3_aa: CASSVDHSQNYNEQFF
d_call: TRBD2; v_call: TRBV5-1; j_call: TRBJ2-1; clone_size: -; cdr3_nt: TGCGCCAGCAGCTTGGCTCTAGCGGGGGTCTATGAGCAGTTCTTC; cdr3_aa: CASSLALAGVYEQFF
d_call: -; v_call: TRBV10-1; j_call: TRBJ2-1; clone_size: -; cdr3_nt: TGCGCCAGCAGTGTCCCGACTAGATTTGAGCAGTTCTTC; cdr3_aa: CASSVPTRFEQFF
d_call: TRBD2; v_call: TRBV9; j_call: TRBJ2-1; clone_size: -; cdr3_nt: TGTGCCAGCAGCGGCGGGACTAGCGGGTCCTACAATGAGCAGTTCTTC; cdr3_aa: CASSGGTSGSYNEQFF
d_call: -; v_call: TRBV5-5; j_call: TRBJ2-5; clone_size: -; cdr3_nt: TGTGCCAGCAGCTTGATTGCTCAAGAGACCCAGTACTTC; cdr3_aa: CASSLIAQETQYF
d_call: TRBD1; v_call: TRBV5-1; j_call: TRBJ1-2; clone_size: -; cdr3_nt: TGCGCCAGCAGCTTCGATTCCCAGGGGGTTCGCTATGGCTACACCTTC; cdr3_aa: CASSFDSQGVRYGYTF
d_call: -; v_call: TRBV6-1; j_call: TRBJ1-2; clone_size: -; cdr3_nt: TGTGCCAGCAGGGGACACGCGGGCACCTTC; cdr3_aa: CASRGHAGTF
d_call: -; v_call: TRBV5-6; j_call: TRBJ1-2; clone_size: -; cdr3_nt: TGTGCCAGCAGCTTGGATGGGGGAAACTATGGCTACACCTTC; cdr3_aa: CASSLDGGNYGYTF
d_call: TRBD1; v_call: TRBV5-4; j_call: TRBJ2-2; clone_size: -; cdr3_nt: TGTGCCAGCAGCCCCAAGGTGACAGGGGGCTACACCGGGGAGCTGTTTTTT; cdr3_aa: CASSPKVTGGYTGELFF
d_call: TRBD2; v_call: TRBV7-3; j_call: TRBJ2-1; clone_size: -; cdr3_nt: TGTGCCAGCAGCTTAGCGGGGGGTCTAGCGGGGCCCTACAATGAGCAGTTCTTC; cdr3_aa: CASSLAGGLAGPYNEQFF
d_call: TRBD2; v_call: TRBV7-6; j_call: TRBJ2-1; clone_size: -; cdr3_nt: TGTGCCAGCAGCTTGGGACTAGCGAGTAATGAGCAGTTCTTC; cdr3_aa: CASSLGLASNEQFF
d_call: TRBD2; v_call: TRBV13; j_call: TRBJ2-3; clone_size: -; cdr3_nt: TGTGCCAGCAGCCCTAGCGGGGGACGGACAGATACGCAGTATTTT; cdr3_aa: CASSPSGGRTDTQYF
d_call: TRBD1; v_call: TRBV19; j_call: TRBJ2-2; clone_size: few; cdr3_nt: TGTGCCAGTAGTATCTCGGGACAGAGATCGAACACCGGGGAGCTGTTTTTT; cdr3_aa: CASSISGQRSNTGELFF
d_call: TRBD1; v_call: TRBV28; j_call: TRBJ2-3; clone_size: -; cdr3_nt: TGTGCCAGCACCCTGACAGGGGGCCTCGGCACAGATACGCAGTATTTT; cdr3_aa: CASTLTGGLGTDTQYF
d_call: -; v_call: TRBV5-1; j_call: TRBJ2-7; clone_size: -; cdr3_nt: TGCGCCAGCAGCTTGGGGTCACGGCAGGGTGGCTACGAGCAGTACTTC; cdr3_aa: CASSLGSRQGGYEQYF
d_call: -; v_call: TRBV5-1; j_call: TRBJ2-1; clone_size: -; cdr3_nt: TGCGCCAGCGGGGAAGGCGGCAGGAATGAGCAGTTCTTC; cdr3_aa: CASGEGGRNEQFF
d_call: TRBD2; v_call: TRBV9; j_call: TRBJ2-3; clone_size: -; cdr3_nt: TGTGCCAGCAGCTCCAGAATCCGGACTAGCGGCCACACAGATACGCAGTATTTT; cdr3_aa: CASSSRIRTSGHTDTQYF
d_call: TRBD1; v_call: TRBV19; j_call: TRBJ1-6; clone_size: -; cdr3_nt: TGTGCCAGTAGCGAAAAGACAGGGACACCCCTCCACTTT; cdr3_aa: CASSEKTGTPLHF
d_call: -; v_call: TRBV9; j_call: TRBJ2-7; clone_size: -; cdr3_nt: TGTGCCAGCAGCTCCCACTCCTACGAGCAGTACTTC; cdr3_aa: CASSSHSYEQYF
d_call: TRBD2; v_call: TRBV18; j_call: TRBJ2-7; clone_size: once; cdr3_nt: TGTGCCAGCTCACCACAGGTCGGTAGCGGGAGGGCTCCCTACGAGCAGTACTTC; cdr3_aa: CASSPQVGSGRAPYEQYF
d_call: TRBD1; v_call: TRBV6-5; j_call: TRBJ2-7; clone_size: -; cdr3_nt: TGTGCCAGCAGTTACACGGACAGGGGCTCCTACGAGCAGTACTTC; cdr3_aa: CASSYTDRGSYEQYF